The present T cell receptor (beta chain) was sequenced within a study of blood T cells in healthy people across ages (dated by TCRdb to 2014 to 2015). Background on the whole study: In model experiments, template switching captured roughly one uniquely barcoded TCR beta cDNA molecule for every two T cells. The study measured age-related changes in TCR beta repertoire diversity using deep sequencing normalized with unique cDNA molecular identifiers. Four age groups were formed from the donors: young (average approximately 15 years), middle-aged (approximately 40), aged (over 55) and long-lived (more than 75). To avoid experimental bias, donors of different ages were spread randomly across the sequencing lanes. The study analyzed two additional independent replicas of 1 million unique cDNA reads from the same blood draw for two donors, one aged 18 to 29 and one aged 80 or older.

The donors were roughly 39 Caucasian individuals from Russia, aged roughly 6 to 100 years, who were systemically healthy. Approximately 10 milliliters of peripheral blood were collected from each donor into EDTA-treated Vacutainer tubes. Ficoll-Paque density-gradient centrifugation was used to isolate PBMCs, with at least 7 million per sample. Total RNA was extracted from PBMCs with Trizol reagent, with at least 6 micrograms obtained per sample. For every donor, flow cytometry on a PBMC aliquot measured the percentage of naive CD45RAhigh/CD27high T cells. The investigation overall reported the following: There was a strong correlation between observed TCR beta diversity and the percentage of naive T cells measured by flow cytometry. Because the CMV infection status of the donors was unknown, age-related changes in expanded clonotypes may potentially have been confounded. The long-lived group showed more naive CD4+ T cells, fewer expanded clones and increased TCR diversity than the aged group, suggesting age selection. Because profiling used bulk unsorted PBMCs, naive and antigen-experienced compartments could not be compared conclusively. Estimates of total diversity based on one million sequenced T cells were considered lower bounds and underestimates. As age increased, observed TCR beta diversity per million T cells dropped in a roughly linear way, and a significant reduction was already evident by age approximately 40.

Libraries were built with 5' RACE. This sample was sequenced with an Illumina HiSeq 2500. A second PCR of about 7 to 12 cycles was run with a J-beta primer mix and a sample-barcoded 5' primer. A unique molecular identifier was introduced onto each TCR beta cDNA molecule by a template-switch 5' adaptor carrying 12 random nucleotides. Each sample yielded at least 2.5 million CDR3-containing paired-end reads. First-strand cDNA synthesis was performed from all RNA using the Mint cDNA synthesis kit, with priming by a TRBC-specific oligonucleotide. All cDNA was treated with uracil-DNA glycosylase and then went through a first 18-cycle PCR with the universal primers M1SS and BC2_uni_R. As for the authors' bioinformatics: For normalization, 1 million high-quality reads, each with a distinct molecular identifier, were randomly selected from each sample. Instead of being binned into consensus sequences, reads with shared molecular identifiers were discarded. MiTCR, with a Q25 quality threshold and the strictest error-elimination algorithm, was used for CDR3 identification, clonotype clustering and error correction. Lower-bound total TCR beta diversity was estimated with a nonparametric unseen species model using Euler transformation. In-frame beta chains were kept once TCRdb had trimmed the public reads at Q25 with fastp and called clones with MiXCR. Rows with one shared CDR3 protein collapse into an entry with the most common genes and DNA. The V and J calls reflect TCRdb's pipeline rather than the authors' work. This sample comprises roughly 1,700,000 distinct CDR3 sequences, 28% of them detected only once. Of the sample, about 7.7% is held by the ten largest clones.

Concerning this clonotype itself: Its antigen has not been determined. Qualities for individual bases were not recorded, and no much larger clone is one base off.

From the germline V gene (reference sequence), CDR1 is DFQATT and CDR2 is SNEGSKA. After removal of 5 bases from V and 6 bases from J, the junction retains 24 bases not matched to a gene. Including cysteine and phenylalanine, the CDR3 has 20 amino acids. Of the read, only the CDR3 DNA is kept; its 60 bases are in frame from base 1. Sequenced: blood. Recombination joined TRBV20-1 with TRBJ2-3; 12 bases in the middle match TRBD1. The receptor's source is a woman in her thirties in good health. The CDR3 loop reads CSARKGWGQGASLLVDTQYF. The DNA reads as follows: TGCAGTGCTCGCAAGGGCTGGGGACAGGGGGCTTCCCTGCTGGTGGATACGCAGTATTTT.